This T cell receptor beta chain was identified during a study of blood T cell repertoires in COVID-19. At the level of the study: Samples of COVID-19 (acute and convalescent) were obtained from the United States, Italy and Spain. The analysed material was cDNA or gDNA that came from T cells, B-cell-depleted T cells, or PBMCs.

Germline trimming cut 1 base from V and 8 bases from J; bases unmatched to any gene: 1. This CDR3 is 13 amino acids long. Germline V gene sequence: CDR1 LNHDA, CDR2 SQIVND (reference sequence). The protocol was immunoSEQ multiplex PCR, while the TCRdb copy is restricted to in-frame clones and leaves out a portion. The sample lists fewer than 350,000 clones, around 90% occurring once. This clone has more than one count but fewer than ten. Sequenced input: peripheral blood. This receptor was taken from a man aged 18 to 30 with active or convalescent COVID-19. The chain recombines TRBV19 with TRBJ2-1, with 8 positions matching TRBD1. The chain's CDR3 is CASSIVQGDEQFF. The CDR3 DNA reads TGTGCCAGTAGTATAGTACAGGGGGATGAGCAGTTCTTC.